This passage covers 14 T cell receptor beta chains from one sample sequenced in a study of Ad26.COV2.S vaccination and SARS-CoV-2 variants. Stated treatment: around 19 received Ad26.COV2.S at low or high dose, single or two shots; roughly five received placebo; per-sample allocation not given. Day 63 following the first vaccine or placebo injection was when the samples were taken. The method was immunoSEQ multiplex PCR; TCRdb's version includes in-frame clones alone and lacks a portion of them. The profile shows about 680,000 clones, around 92% of them singletons. Sample: peripheral blood, taken in a trial of Ad26.COV2.S vaccine versus placebo. These receptors were taken from a person aged 18-60 years who received the Ad26.COV2.S COVID-19 vaccine or a placebo.

The chain combines TRBV3-1 (or the pseudogene TRBV3-2) with TRBJ2-7; 7 bases agree with TRBD1. CDR1 is LGHDT, CDR2 YNNKEL, per germline (reference sequence). Trimming cost V 3 bases and J 2 bases; bases outside gene matches: 4. The CDR3 is made up of 14 amino acids. The CDR3 region is CASSQWDRPYEQYF. DNA for the CDR3: TGTGCCAGCAGCCAGTGGGACAGACCCTACGAGCAGTACTTC.

The V gene is TRBV7-9, the J gene TRBJ2-7, with 7 bases fitting TRBD2. This CDR3 region has 15 residues. The germline gives CDR1 SEHNR, CDR2 FQNEAQ (reference sequence). With 1 base clipped from V and 3 bases from J, the junction kept 6 bases outside the gene matches. Here the CDR3 DNA reads TGTGCCAGCAGCTTAGTCTCAAGCGGGGTCTACGAGCAGTACTTC. Translated, it gives CASSLVSSGVYEQYF.

The J gene is TRBJ2-3, the V gene TRBV3-1 (or the pseudogene TRBV3-2), with 10 nucleotides matching TRBD2. The CDR3 covers 18 residues. Germline values: CDR1 LGHDT, CDR2 YNNKEL (reference sequence). V gave up 0 bases and J gave up 5 bases; unmatched junction bases: 11. CDR3 in amino acids: CASSQDLAAAGGLDTQYF. In DNA, the CDR3 is TGTGCCAGCAGCCAAGATCTAGCGGCAGCGGGAGGGTTAGATACGCAGTATTTT.

The rearrangement links TRBV12-3 or TRBV12-4 to TRBJ1-4; D gene unclear. This CDR3 has 12 residues. Trimming shortened V by 5 bases and J by 8 bases, and 9 bases separated the two germline ends. This CDR3 is CASSPQEEKLFF. DNA for the CDR3: TGTGCCAGCAGTCCTCAGGAGGAAAAACTGTTTTTT.

The genes are TRBV2 and TRBJ2-2, with 11 positions matching TRBD2. The ends lost 6 bases at V and 6 bases at J; junction bases unmatched: 6. CDR1 and CDR2 (germline): SNHLY, FYNNEI. The CDR3 extends over 15 amino acids. The CDR3, as DNA: TGTGCCAGCAGATTCCTAGCGGGAGGTGCCGGGGAGCTGTTTTTT. It codes for CASRFLAGGAGELFF.

The chain is built from TRBV19 and TRBJ1-5; no clear D. With 3 bases removed from V and 7 bases from J, the gap between germline ends came to 13 bases. The CDR3 sequence is 14 residues long. CDR1 and CDR2 from the germline V gene are LNHDA and SQIVND (reference sequence). This CDR3 reads CASSIVRAEQPQHF. The CDR3 DNA is TGTGCCAGTAGTATTGTGAGGGCCGAGCAGCCCCAGCATTTT. Together with reference TRBV19 and TRBJ1-5, the CDR3 gives the full variable domain: DGGITQSPKYLFRKEGQNVTLSCEQNLNHDAMYWYRQDPGQGLRLIYYSQIVNDFQKGDIAEGYSVSREKKESFPLTVTSAQKNPTAFYLCASSIVRAEQPQHFGDGTRLSIL.

The genes are TRBV30 and TRBJ1-2; 9 nucleotides agree with TRBD1. The V gene's germline CDR1 is GTSNPN and CDR2 SVGIG (reference sequence). J gave up 5 bases and V 1 base, and 8 bases lay outside the gene matches. The CDR3 sequence is 15 residues long. CDR3 protein: CAWSGTGTGPYGYTF. In DNA form, the CDR3 reads TGTGCCTGGAGTGGTACCGGGACAGGGCCTTATGGCTACACCTTC.

V is TRBV9 and J is TRBJ1-2, with a weak D call TRBD1 (5 bases). The CDR3 covers 16 residues. Germline lookup yields CDR1 SGDLS and CDR2 YYNGEE. With 0 bases removed from V and 7 bases from J, the gap between germline ends came to 19 bases. The CDR3 DNA reads as TGTGCCAGCAGCGTAGAGGACACACGAACTTTAGCTGGCTACACCTTC. It encodes CASSVEDTRTLAGYTF.

The chain combines TRBV27 with TRBJ2-3; 12 bases are a match to TRBD2. The junction had 4 bases not matched to a gene; V was cut back by 4 bases and J by 2 bases. Per the germline V gene, CDR1 is MNHEY and CDR2 is SMNVEV (reference sequence). The CDR3 runs to 16 residues. The CDR3 sequence is CASSSWTSGTTDTQYF. As DNA, the CDR3 is TGTGCCAGCAGTTCTTGGACTAGCGGGACCACAGATACGCAGTATTTT.

The chain links TRBV30 to TRBJ1-4; possibly TRBD1 for D (6 bases). The germline gives CDR1 GTSNPN, CDR2 SVGIG (reference sequence). V lost 3 bases and J lost 0, with 11 bases in between. The CDR3 consists of 15 residues. CDR3 nucleotide sequence: TGTGCCTGGAGCCGACAGGCCGCAACTAATGAAAAACTGTTTTTT. Its protein product is CAWSRQAATNEKLFF.

This clone has only a few counts. The DNA of the CDR3 is TGTGCCAGTAGTCCCCTTAGGGGGGAGCAGTTCTTC. Protein product: CASSPLRGEQFF. The genes are TRBV19 and TRBJ2-1, with D possibly TRBD1 on 6 matching bases. The V gene lost 5 bases and the J gene lost 10 bases, with 12 bases spanning the gap. Germline CDR1 and CDR2: LNHDA and SQIVND (reference sequence). The CDR3 has 12 amino acids.

The chain carries TRBV7-9 and TRBJ1-1; 7 bases are shared with TRBD1. V lost 6 bases, J lost 1 base, and 5 bases stayed unmatched. The length of the CDR3 is 14 residues. Germline CDR1 and CDR2: SEHNR and FQNEAQ (reference sequence). CDR3 nucleotide sequence: TGTGCCAGCAGACCGGCAGGGGGGAACACTGAAGCTTTCTTT. It yields the protein CASRPAGGNTEAFF.

The V gene is TRBV7-9, the J gene TRBJ1-5, with TRBD1 identical over 11 bases. The CDR3 loop spans 15 amino acids. With 3 bases clipped from V and 5 bases from J, the junction kept 3 bases outside the gene matches. In germline, CDR1 is SEHNR, CDR2 FQNEAQ (reference sequence). The CDR3 bases are TGTGCCAGCAGCTTTGGGGACAGGGGGTATCAGCCCCAGCATTTT. It is translated as CASSFGDRGYQPQHF.

This chain connects TRBV5-6 to TRBJ2-1; 10 bases align to TRBD2. V lost 3 bases to trimming and J lost 1 base; unmatched junction nucleotides: 10. The CDR3 sequence is 18 residues long. CDR1 SGHDT and CDR2 YYEEEE come from the germline V gene. The CDR3 nucleotides are TGTGCCAGCAGCTCAGGCGGAGCTAGCGGGAGTTCCTACAATGAGCAGTTCTTC. Its protein product is CASSSGGASGSSYNEQFF.